Presented here are 29 T cell receptor beta chains from one specimen sequenced in a study of regulatory T cells in long-lasting Graves disease. Assembly of TCR beta libraries relied on iRepertoire HTBI primers together with Arm-PCR of CDR3 regions. Each CDR3 protein is one row after TCRdb ran MiXCR on the multiplex PCR reads. The sample holds 700,000 or so distinct CDR3 sequences, roughly 30% seen once. As to time point: persistent/refractory GD, antithyroid drugs over 5 years with positive TRAb. The TCR library was prepared using RNA isolated from PBMCs. This sample comprised peripheral blood mononuclear cells (PBMCs), obtained when the disease was refractory, from a patient treated with antithyroid drugs. These receptor sequences come from a female donor with Graves disease.

This clonotype was seen many times. The V and J genes are TRBV5-1 and TRBJ1-1; 8 bases fit TRBD1. Looked up from germline, CDR1 is SGHRS and CDR2 is YFSETQ. The length of the CDR3 is 16 residues. J lost 0 bases, V lost 5 bases, and 9 bases had no gene match. The CDR3 nucleotides are TGCGCCAGCAGTGCTGGCAGGGGGCCTATGAACACTGAAGCTTTCTTT. This translates into CASSAGRGPMNTEAFF.

To note about this clonotype: One end of the junction fails to match germline, which may point to a read error. This chain connects TRBV12-3 or TRBV12-4 to TRBJ1-1, with 8 bases fitting TRBD1. The CDR3 is 17 residues long. The CDR3 sequence: CARSLPKDRGKRTEAFF. The CDR3 DNA reads as TGTGCCCGCAGTTTACCCAAAGACAGGGGAAAACGTACTGAAGCTTTCTTT.

The CDR3 region has the DNA TGCAGTGCTAGGGTTAGCTATGGCTACACCTTC. This translates into CSARVSYGYTF. The chain joins TRBV20-1 to TRBJ1-2; D remains unclear. The CDR3 has 11 amino acids. In germline, CDR1 is DFQATT, CDR2 SNEGSKA (reference sequence). The V end lost 3 bases, the J end lost 4 bases, and 6 bases lay between the germline ends.

A few counts support this clonotype. The V and J genes are TRBV5-1 and TRBJ2-4; 8 bases fit TRBD2. The CDR3 length is 13 residues. The V gene end was trimmed by 2 bases and the J gene end by 9 bases; junction bases not matched to a gene: 4. Germline V lookup: CDR1 SGHRS, CDR2 YFSETQ. The CDR3 DNA is TGCGCCAGCAGCTTAGCGGGAGAGGGCATTCAGTACTTC. Protein product: CASSLAGEGIQYF.

With regard to this clonotype: Since a much larger clone is just one base distant, this may be a read error. In this CDR3 the conserved last residue, phenylalanine or tryptophan, is missing, so a read error is likely. The rearrangement links TRBV6-1 to TRBJ1-2, with D possibly matching TRBD1 (5 bases). The length of the CDR3 is 13 residues. In germline, CDR1 is MNHNS, CDR2 SASEGT. V lost 7 bases and J 0 bases, leaving 9 bases between the germline ends. CDR3 sequence: CASKAGTNYGYTL. DNA of the CDR3: TGTGCCAGCAAAGCAGGGACTAACTATGGCTACACCCTC.

A few counts support this clonotype. Germline and junction disagree at one end, which may indicate a read error. The chain links TRBV5-1 to TRBJ1-2; tentative D call: TRBD1 (6 bases). CDR3 length: 16 amino acids. Looked up from germline, CDR1 is SGHRS and CDR2 is YFSETQ. This CDR3 is CASSWLKEGGNYGYTF. For the CDR3, the DNA is TGTGCCAGCAGCTGGCTAAAGGAGGGGGGTAACTATGGCTACACCTTC.

J is TRBJ1-1 and V is TRBV25-1; D not certain. Trimming removed 1 base from V and 10 bases from J, with 10 bases in between. The CDR3 length is 12 residues. Per germline, CDR1 MGHDK and CDR2 SYGVNS. CDR3 coding DNA: TGTGCCAGCAGTGAATCGCGTTTCCTAGCTTTCTTT. Translation gives CASSESRFLAFF.

This clonotype was observed at least ten times. The rearrangement links TRBV20-1 to TRBJ2-5, with TRBD1 as a possible D gene (5 bases). This CDR3 has 10 residues. Germline V gene sequence: CDR1 DFQATT, CDR2 SNEGSKA (reference sequence). The chain's CDR3 is CSKGQETQYF. CDR3 coding DNA: TGCAGCAAGGGGCAAGAGACCCAGTACTTC.

This clonotype turned up a few times. The rearrangement joins TRBV2 to TRBJ2-4, with D uncertain. Germline values: CDR1 SNHLY, CDR2 FYNNEI. Trimming stripped 7 bases from V and 0 bases from J, with 10 bases between. There are 14 residues in the CDR3. The CDR3 nucleotides read TGTGCCAGCATCAAAGGGTCAGCCAAAAACATTCAGTACTTC. It specifies CASIKGSAKNIQYF.

This clonotype was detected ten times or more. J is TRBJ1-2 and V is TRBV28; D unclear. The length of the CDR3 is 11 residues. The germline V gene has CDR1 MDHEN and CDR2 SYDVKM. Trimming cost V 8 bases and J 5 bases, with 9 bases left between them. The CDR3 spells CASGVFYGYTF. CDR3 sequence (DNA): TGTGCCAGCGGGGTCTTTTATGGCTACACCTTC.

The count of this clonotype is one. This chain links TRBV6-9 with TRBJ1-1; D may be TRBD1 (5 bases). In germline, CDR1 is MNHGY, CDR2 SVAAGI. V lost 3 bases and J lost 3, with 8 bases in between. CDR3 length: 13 amino acids. The CDR3 DNA reads TGTGCCAGCAGTTACTTGGGGGACACTGAAGCTTTCTTT. Its translation: CASSYLGDTEAFF.

This clonotype was observed once. This chain joins TRBV20-1 and TRBJ2-7, with 8 bases that match TRBD1. Germline V lookup: CDR1 DFQATT, CDR2 SNEGSKA (reference sequence). V shed 5 bases, J shed 4 bases, and the junction held 7 bases outside the gene matches. The CDR3 sequence is 13 residues long. CDR3 sequence reads: CSAWDRLAYEQYF. The CDR3 DNA reads TGCAGTGCTTGGGACAGGTTGGCGTACGAGCAGTACTTC.

This clonotype showed up just once. A much bigger clone sits one base away, suggesting this may be a read error. The chain combines TRBV14 with TRBJ2-5; TRBD2 matches 10 bases. The trim removed 7 bases at V and 4 bases at J, leaving 3 bases unmatched. The CDR3 extends over 13 amino acids. In germline, CDR1 is SGHDN, CDR2 FVKESK. The chain's CDR3 is CASNLAGAETQYF. CDR3 nucleotides: TGTGCCAGCAACCTAGCGGGAGCAGAGACCCAGTACTTC.

This rearrangement joins TRBV27 to TRBJ1-2; possibly TRBD1 for D (5 bases). Trimming stripped 8 bases from V and 3 bases from J, with 16 bases between. The CDR3 length is 14 residues. Germline CDR1 and CDR2: MNHEY and SMNVEV (reference sequence). The CDR3 protein is CASGRREGDYGYTF. The CDR3 DNA reads TGTGCCAGCGGTAGGCGGGAAGGGGACTATGGCTACACCTTC.

The sample holds many counts of this clonotype. The rearrangement uses TRBV28 and TRBJ1-5, with D possibly TRBD1 on 5 matching bases. Germline values: CDR1 MDHEN, CDR2 SYDVKM. The CDR3 has 14 amino acids. Trimming took off 6 bases at V and 4 bases at J, with 13 bases between the two ends. The chain's CDR3 is CASRRDFTNQPQHF. As DNA, the CDR3 is TGTGCCAGCAGACGGGACTTTACGAATCAGCCCCAGCATTTT.

This clonotype was found a few times. CDR3 sequence (DNA): TGTGCCAGCAGCTTAGTAGGTGGCGGACAAGTCAAAGAGACCCAGTACTTC. It is translated as CASSLVGGGQVKETQYF. This rearrangement joins TRBV7-6 to TRBJ2-5, with D tentatively TRBD1 (5 bases). Trimming left V 1 base short and J 3 bases short, with 18 bases between. CDR3 length: 17 residues. CDR1 SGHVS and CDR2 FNYEAQ come from the germline V gene.

This chain uses TRBV5-1 with TRBJ1-4; D may be TRBD1 (5 bases). CDR3 length equals 14 residues. CDR1 is SGHRS, CDR2 YFSETQ, per germline. V shed 4 bases and J shed 4 bases, with 11 bases lying between them. DNA for the CDR3: TGCGCCAGCAGCCCCGGGACCTTTAATGAAAAACTGTTTTTT. Translating it yields CASSPGTFNEKLFF.

CDR3 bases: TGCAGTGCCTATCCCGCGGGGTTTACAGCCTTTAATCAGCCCCAGCATTTT. Its protein product is CSAYPAGFTAFNQPQHF. This chain connects TRBV20-1 to TRBJ1-5, with no clear D. This CDR3 spans 17 amino acids. Deletions cut 6 bases from V and 4 bases from J, with 25 bases between. CDR1 and CDR2 from the germline V gene are DFQATT and SNEGSKA (reference sequence).

In this sample, this clonotype turned up many times. The chain has TRBV7-6 and TRBJ2-5; weak D call: TRBD2 (6 bases). Germline V CDR1 and CDR2: SGHVS, FNYEAQ. V was pared by 6 bases and J by 3 bases, with 14 bases between. The CDR3 spans 14 residues. CDR3 protein: CASSQVGGEETQYF. In DNA form, the CDR3 reads TGTGCCAGCAGTCAGGTGGGCGGGGAAGAGACCCAGTACTTC.

This clonotype showed up just once. A much larger clone differs by one base, so this may be a read error. The chain carries TRBV2 and TRBJ1-6; 9 bases map to TRBD1. With V trimmed by 7 bases and J by 7 bases, 8 bases remained unmatched. This CDR3 has 15 amino acids. Germline V CDR1 and CDR2: SNHLY, FYNNEI. Here the CDR3 DNA reads TGTGCCAGCACCGAAGTAGGACAGGGGAATTCACCCCTCCACTTT. As protein: CASTEVGQGNSPLHF.

The chain employs TRBV28 and TRBJ2-4; D ambiguous. CDR1 and CDR2 from the germline V gene are MDHEN and SYDVKM. The germline V and J ends were trimmed by 5 bases and 4 bases, with 15 bases remaining between them. CDR3 length equals 15 residues. The DNA for the CDR3 is TGTGCCAGCAGTGACCTTACAGTCTTTAAAAACATTCAGTACTTC. This codes for CASSDLTVFKNIQYF.

The rearrangement uses TRBV29-1 and TRBJ1-2; unclear D gene. CDR3 size: 11 residues. CDR1 is SQVTM and CDR2 is ANQGSEA in the germline V gene. Trimming took 5 bases from V and 6 from J, leaving 10 bases between them. The CDR3: CSVFFLDGYTF. The CDR3, as DNA: TGCAGCGTTTTTTTCCTTGATGGCTACACCTTC. Full variable domain (missing parts from reference TRBV29-1 and TRBJ1-2): SAVISQKPSRDICQRGTSLTIQCQVDSQVTMMFWYRQQPGQSLTLIATANQGSEATYESGFVIDKFPISRPNLTFSTLTVSNMSPEDSSIYLCSVFFLDGYTFGSGTRLTVV.

The genes are TRBV10-1 and TRBJ2-7; TRBD2 aligns across 8 bases. V lost 3 bases and J lost 2; bases outside the gene matches: 3. Germline V gene lookup returns CDR1 WNHNN and CDR2 SYGVQD (reference sequence). The CDR3 contains 14 residues. Here the CDR3 reads CASSDSGSPYEQYF. CDR3 nucleotide sequence: TGCGCCAGCAGTGACAGCGGGAGCCCCTACGAGCAGTACTTC.

The chain combines TRBV11-2 with TRBJ2-2, with D possibly matching TRBD2 (6 bases). Germline V CDR1 and CDR2: SGHAT, FQNNGV. CDR3 length equals 14 residues. V was cut by 1 base and J by 4 bases, with 7 bases left in between. This chain's CDR3 is CASSLAGVTGELFF. The CDR3 nucleotides are TGTGCCAGCAGCTTAGCGGGAGTCACCGGGGAGCTGTTTTTT.

The chain combines TRBV9 with TRBJ1-4; D is perhaps TRBD1 (5 bases). Germline assignment: CDR1 SGDLS and CDR2 YYNGEE. There are 16 residues in the CDR3. Trimming removed 0 bases from V and 7 bases from J, with 16 bases in between. The CDR3 DNA sequence: TGTGCCAGCAGCGTAGCTTCCGGGGCGAGGGGTGAAAAACTGTTTTTT. This encodes CASSVASGARGEKLFF.

The chain links TRBV3-1 to TRBJ1-2; unclear D gene. The V end was cut by 4 bases, the J end by 4 bases, with 10 bases between. The V gene's germline CDR1 is LGHDT and CDR2 YNNKEL (reference sequence). The CDR3 loop spans 13 amino acids. CDR3 protein: CASSLQDFYGYTF. CDR3 nucleotides: TGTGCCAGCAGCCTCCAGGACTTCTATGGCTACACCTTC. Variable domain in full (rest from reference TRBV3-1 and TRBJ1-2): DTAVSQTPKYLVTQMGNDKSIKCEQNLGHDTMYWYKQDSKKFLKIMFSYNNKELIINETVPNRFSPKSPDKAHLNLHINSLELGDSAVYFCASSLQDFYGYTFGSGTRLTVV.

The chain is built from TRBV20-1 and TRBJ2-7; the match to TRBD1 covers 8 bases. The V gene's germline CDR1 is DFQATT and CDR2 SNEGSKA (reference sequence). Trimming at V came to 2 bases and at J to 2 bases, leaving 5 bases not matched to a gene. The CDR3 sequence is 14 residues long. This CDR3 reads CSARISQGAYEQYF. DNA of the CDR3: TGCAGTGCTAGAATTTCACAGGGGGCCTACGAGCAGTACTTC.

This clonotype occurred a few times. The rearrangement uses TRBV7-2 and TRBJ2-5, with 9 bases that match TRBD2. Germline loops: CDR1 SGHTA, CDR2 FQGNSA. V lost 3 bases and J lost 6; bases outside the gene matches: 8. This CDR3 contains 15 residues. Here the CDR3 reads CASSFSSGVGKTQYF. The CDR3 nucleotides read TGTGCCAGCAGCTTCTCTAGCGGGGTGGGGAAGACCCAGTACTTC.

For this clonotype: Germline is not matched at one junction end, which may reflect a read error. The chain couples TRBV2 to TRBJ2-5; 15 bases align to TRBD2. The CDR3 runs 19 residues. Germline CDR1 reads SNHLY; CDR2 reads FYNNEI. CDR3 nucleotides: TGTGCCAGCAGCTTCCACGGACTAGCGGGAGGGCCGGGGCAAGAGGCCCAGTACTTC. Its translation is CASSFHGLAGGPGQEAQYF.